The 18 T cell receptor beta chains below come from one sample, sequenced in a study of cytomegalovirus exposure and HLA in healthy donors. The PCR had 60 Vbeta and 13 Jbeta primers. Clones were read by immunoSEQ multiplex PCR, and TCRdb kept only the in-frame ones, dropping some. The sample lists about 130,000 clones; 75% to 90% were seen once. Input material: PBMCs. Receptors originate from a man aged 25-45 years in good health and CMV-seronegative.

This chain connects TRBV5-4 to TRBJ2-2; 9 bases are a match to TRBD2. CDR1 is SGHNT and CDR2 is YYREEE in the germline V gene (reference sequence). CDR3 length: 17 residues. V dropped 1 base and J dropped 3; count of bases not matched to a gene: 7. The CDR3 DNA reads TGTGCCAGCAGCTTGCCTAGCGGGACGTCCCACACCGGGGAGCTGTTTTTT. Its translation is CASSLPSGTSHTGELFF.

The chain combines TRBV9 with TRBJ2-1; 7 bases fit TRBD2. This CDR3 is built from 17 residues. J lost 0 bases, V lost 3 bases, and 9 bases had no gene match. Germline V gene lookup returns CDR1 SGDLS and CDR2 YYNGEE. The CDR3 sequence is CASSDQLALSSYNEQFF. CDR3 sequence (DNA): TGTGCCAGCAGCGACCAACTAGCGCTCAGCTCCTACAATGAGCAGTTCTTC.

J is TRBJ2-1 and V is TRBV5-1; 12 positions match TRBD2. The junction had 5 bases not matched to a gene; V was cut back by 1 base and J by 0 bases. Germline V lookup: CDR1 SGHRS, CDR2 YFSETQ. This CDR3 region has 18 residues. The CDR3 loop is CASSLRLAGVGSYNEQFF. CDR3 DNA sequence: TGCGCCAGCAGCTTGCGACTAGCGGGAGTCGGCTCCTACAATGAGCAGTTCTTC.

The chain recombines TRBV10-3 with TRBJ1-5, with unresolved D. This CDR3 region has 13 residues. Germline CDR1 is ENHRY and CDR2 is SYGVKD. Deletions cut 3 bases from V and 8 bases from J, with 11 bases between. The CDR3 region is CAISDERREPQHF. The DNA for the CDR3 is TGTGCCATCAGTGACGAGAGGAGGGAGCCCCAGCATTTT.

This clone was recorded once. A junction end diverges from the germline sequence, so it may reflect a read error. The CDR3 DNA follows: TGTGCCATCAGTGAGTCGCATGCGGGACAGGGGAATCAGCCCCAGCATTTT. It codes for CAISESHAGQGNQPQHF. The chain recombines TRBV6-1 with TRBJ1-5; 10 positions agree with TRBD1. This CDR3 has 17 amino acids. CDR1 is MNHNS and CDR2 is SASEGT in the germline V gene.

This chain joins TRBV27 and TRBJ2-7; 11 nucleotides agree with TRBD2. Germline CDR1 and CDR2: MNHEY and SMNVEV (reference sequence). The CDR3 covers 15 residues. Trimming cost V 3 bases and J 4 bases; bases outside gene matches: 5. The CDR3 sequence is CASSFTSGRVYEQYF. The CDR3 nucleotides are TGTGCCAGCAGTTTCACTAGCGGGAGAGTGTACGAGCAGTACTTC.

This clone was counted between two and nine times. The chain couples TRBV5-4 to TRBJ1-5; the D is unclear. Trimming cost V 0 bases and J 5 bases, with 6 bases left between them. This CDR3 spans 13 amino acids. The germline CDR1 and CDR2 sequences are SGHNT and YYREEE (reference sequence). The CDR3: CASSLDNHQPQHF. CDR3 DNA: TGTGCCAGCAGCTTGGACAACCATCAGCCCCAGCATTTT. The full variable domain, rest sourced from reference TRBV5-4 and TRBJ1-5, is ETGVTQSPTHLIKTRGQQVTLRCSSQSGHNTVSWYQQALGQGPQFIFQYYREEENGRGNFPPRFSGLQFPNYSSELNVNALELDDSALYLCASSLDNHQPQHFGDGTRLSIL.

This chain's CDR3 is CASSPESSTEAFF. In nucleotides, the CDR3 is TGTGCCAGTAGTCCGGAGTCAAGCACTGAAGCTTTCTTT. V and J are TRBV19 and TRBJ1-1; D ambiguous. CDR1 and CDR2 from the germline V gene are LNHDA and SQIVND (reference sequence). Deletions cut 5 bases from V and 4 bases from J, with 11 bases between. This CDR3 comprises 13 residues. Looking up the rest from reference TRBV19 and TRBJ1-1 gives the full variable domain: DGGITQSPKYLFRKEGQNVTLSCEQNLNHDAMYWYRQDPGQGLRLIYYSQIVNDFQKGDIAEGYSVSREKKESFPLTVTSAQKNPTAFYLCASSPESSTEAFFGQGTRLTVV.

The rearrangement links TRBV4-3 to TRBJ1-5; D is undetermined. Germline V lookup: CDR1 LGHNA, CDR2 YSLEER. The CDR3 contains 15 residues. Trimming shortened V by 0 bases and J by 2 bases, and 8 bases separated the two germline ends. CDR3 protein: CASSQDSAGNQPQHF. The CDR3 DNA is TGCGCCAGCAGCCAAGATTCGGCGGGCAATCAGCCCCAGCATTTT.

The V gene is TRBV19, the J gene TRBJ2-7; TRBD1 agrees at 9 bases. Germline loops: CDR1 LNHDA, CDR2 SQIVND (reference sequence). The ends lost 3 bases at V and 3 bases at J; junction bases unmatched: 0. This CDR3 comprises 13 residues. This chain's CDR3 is CASSMTGGYEQYF. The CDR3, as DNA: TGTGCCAGTAGTATGACAGGGGGCTACGAGCAGTACTTC. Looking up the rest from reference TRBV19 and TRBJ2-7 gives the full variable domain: DGGITQSPKYLFRKEGQNVTLSCEQNLNHDAMYWYRQDPGQGLRLIYYSQIVNDFQKGDIAEGYSVSREKKESFPLTVTSAQKNPTAFYLCASSMTGGYEQYFGPGTRLTVT.

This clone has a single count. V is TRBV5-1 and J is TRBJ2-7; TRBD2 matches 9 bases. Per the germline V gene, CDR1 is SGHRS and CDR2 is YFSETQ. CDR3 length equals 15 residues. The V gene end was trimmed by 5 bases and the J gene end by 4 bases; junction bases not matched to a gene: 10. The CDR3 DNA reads TGCGCCAGCAGGCTCACCGGGACTAGCTCTTACGAGCAGTACTTC. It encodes CASRLTGTSSYEQYF.

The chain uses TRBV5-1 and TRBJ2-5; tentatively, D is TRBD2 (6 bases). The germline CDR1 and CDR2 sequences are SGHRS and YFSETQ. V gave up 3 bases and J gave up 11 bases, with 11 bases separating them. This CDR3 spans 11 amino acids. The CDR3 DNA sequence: TGCGCCAGCAGCTCGACGGGGGAGCAGTACTTC. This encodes CASSSTGEQYF.

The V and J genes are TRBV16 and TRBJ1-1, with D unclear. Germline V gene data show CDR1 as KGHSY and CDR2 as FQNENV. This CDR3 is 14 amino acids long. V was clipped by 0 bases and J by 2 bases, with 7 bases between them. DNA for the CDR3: TGTGCCAGCAGCCAATCTCCAGGAAACACTGAAGCTTTCTTT. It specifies CASSQSPGNTEAFF. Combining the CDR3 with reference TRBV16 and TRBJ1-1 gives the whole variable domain GEEVAQTPKHLVRGEGQKAKLYCAPIKGHSYVFWYQQVLKNEFKFLISFQNENVFDETGMPKERFSAKCLPNSPCSLEIQATKLEDSAVYFCASSQSPGNTEAFFGQGTRLTVV.

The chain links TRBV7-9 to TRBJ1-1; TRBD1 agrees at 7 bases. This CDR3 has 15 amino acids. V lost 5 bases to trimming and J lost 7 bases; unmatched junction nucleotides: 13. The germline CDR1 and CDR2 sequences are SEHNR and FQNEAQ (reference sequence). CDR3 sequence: CASSPSGGYPSEAFF. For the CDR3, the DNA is TGTGCCAGCAGCCCCTCAGGGGGTTACCCCAGTGAAGCTTTCTTT.

This CDR3 reads CASSSVRAGEQYF. The CDR3 DNA reads TGTGCCAGCAGCTCGGTCCGGGCGGGCGAGCAGTACTTC. The chain is built from TRBV7-9 and TRBJ2-7, with a weak D call TRBD2 (5 bases). V gave up 4 bases and J gave up 6 bases, with 13 bases separating them. Germline V gene lookup returns CDR1 SEHNR and CDR2 FQNEAQ (reference sequence). The CDR3 runs to 13 residues.

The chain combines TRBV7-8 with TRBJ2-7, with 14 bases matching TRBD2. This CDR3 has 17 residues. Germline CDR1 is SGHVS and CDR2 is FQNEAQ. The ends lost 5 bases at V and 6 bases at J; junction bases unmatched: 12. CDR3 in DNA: TGTGCCAGCAGCGGAAATCGACTAGCGGGAGGGCCTGGCGAGCAGTACTTC. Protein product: CASSGNRLAGGPGEQYF. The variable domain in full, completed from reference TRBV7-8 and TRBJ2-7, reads GAGVSQSPRYKVAKRGQDVALRCDPISGHVSLFWYQQALGQGPEFLTYFQNEAQLDKSGLPSDRFFAERPEGSVSTLKIQRTQQEDSAVYLCASSGNRLAGGPGEQYFGPGTRLTVT.

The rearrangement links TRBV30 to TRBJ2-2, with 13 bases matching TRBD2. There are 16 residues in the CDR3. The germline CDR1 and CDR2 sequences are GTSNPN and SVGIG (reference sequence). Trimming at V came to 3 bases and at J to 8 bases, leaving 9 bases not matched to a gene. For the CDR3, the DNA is TGTGCCTGGAGGGGACTAGCGGGAAGGGGGATTGGGGAGCTGTTTTTT. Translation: CAWRGLAGRGIGELFF.

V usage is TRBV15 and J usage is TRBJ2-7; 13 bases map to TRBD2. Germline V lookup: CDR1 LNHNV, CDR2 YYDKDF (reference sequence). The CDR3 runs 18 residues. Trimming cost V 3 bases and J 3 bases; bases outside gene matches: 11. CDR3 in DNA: TGTGCCACCAGCAGGGAACTCTGGACTAGCGGGAGTGTCTACGAGCAGTACTTC. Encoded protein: CATSRELWTSGSVYEQYF.